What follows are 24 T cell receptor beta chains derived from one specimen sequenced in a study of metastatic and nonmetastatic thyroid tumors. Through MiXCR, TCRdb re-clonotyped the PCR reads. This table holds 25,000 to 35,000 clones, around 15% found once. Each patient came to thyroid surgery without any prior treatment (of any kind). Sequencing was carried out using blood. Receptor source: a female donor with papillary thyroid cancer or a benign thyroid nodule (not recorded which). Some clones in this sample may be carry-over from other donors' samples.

CDR3 loop: CASSPEGGGTLYGYTF. Here the CDR3 DNA reads TGTGCCAGCAGCCCGGAGGGAGGTGGCACTCTCTATGGCTACACCTTC. The V call is TRBV9, the J call TRBJ1-2, with no clear D. CDR1 is SGDLS and CDR2 is YYNGEE in the germline V gene. Trimming took off 4 bases at V and 4 bases at J, with 20 bases between the two ends. The CDR3 has 16 residues.

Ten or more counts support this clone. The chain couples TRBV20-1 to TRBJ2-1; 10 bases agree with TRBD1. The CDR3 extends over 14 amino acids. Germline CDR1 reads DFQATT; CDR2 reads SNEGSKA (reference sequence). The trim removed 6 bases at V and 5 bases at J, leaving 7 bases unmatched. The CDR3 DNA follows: TGCAGTGCAGATCCGGGACAGGGGAACAATGAGCAGTTCTTC. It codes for CSADPGQGNNEQFF.

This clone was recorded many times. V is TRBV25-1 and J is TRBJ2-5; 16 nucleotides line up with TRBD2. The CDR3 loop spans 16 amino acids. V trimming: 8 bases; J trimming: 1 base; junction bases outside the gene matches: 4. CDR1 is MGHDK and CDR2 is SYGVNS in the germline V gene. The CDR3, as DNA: TGTGCCAGCCAGGGACTAGCGGGAGGGATCCAAGAGACCCAGTACTTC. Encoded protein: CASQGLAGGIQETQYF.

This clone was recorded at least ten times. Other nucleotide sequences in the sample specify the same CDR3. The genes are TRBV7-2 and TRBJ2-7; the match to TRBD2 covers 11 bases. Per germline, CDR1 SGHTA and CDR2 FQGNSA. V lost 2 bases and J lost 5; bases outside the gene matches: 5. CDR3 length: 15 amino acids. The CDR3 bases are TGTGCCAGCAGCTTACGGCTAGCGGGAGGCGACGAGCAGTACTTC. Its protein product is CASSLRLAGGDEQYF.

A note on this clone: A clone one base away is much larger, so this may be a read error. The chain's CDR3 is CSAFGRGPGGYGYTF. The CDR3 DNA follows: TGCAGCGCCTTTGGGCGGGGGCCGGGAGGCTATGGCTACACCTTC. The chain is built from TRBV29-1 and TRBJ1-2, with D possibly being TRBD1 (6 bases). CDR1 and CDR2 from the germline V gene are SQVTM and ANQGSEA. Deletions cut 7 bases from V and 4 bases from J, with 22 bases between. There are 15 residues in the CDR3.

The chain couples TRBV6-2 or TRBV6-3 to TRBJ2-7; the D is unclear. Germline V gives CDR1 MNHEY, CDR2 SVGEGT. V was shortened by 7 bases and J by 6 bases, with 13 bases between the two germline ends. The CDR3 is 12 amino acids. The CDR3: CASTDSMGEQYF. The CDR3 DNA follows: TGTGCCAGCACCGATAGCATGGGCGAGCAGTACTTC.

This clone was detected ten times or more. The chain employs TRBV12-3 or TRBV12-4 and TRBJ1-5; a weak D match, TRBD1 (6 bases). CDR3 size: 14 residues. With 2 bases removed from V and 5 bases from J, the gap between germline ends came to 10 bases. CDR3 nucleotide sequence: TGTGCCAGCAGTTTAAGGACAGATTATCAGCCCCAGCATTTT. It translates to CASSLRTDYQPQHF.

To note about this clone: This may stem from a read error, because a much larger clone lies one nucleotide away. CDR3 amino acids: CAGSPQGLAGYNEQFF. DNA of the CDR3: TGCGCCGGCAGTCCGCAGGGACTAGCGGGGTACAATGAGCAGTTCTTC. V usage is TRBV5-1 and J usage is TRBJ2-1; 13 positions match TRBD2. The CDR3 loop spans 16 amino acids. The germline gives CDR1 SGHRS, CDR2 YFSETQ.

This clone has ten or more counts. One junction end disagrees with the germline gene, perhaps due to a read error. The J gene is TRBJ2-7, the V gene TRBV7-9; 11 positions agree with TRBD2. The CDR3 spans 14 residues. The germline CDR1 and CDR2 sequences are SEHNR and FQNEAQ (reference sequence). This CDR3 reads CASSLAGGMYEQYF. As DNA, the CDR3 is TGTGCCAGCAGTTTAGCGGGGGGGATGTACGAGCAGTACTTC. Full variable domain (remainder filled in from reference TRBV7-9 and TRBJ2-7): DTGVSQNPRHKITKRGQNVTFRCDPISEHNRLYWYRQTLGQGPEFLTYFQNEAQLEKSRLLSDRFSAERPKGSFSTLEIQRTEQGDSAMYLCASSLAGGMYEQYFGPGTRLTVT.

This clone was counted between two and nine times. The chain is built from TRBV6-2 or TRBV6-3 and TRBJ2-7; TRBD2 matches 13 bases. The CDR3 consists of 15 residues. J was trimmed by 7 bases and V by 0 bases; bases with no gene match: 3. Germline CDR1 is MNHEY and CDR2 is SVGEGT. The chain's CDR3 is CASSYSGLAGAEQYF. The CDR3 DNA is TGTGCCAGCAGTTACTCTGGACTAGCGGGAGCGGAGCAGTACTTC.

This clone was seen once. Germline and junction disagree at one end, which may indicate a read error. The CDR3 sequence: CASSKLQGVAIF. The CDR3 DNA sequence: TGTGCCAGCAGTAAACTACAGGGGGTAGCTATCTTT. The chain links TRBV6-2 or TRBV6-3 to TRBJ1-1; TRBD1 matches at 8 bases. This CDR3 region has 12 residues. Germline values: CDR1 MNHEY, CDR2 SVGEGT.

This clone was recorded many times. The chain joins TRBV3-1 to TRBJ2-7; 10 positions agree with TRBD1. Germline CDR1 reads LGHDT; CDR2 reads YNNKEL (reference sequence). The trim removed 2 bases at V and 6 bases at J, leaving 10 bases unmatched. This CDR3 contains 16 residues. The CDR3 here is CASSQSSGQGSSEQYF. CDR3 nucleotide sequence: TGTGCCAGCAGCCAAAGTTCGGGACAGGGGTCTTCCGAGCAGTACTTC.

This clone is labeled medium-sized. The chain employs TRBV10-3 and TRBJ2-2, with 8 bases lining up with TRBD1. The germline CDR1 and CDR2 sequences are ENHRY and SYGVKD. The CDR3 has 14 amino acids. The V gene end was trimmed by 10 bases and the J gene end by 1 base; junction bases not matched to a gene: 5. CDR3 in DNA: TGTGCCACTACAGGGGGACAGAACACCGGGGAGCTGTTTTTT. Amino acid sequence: CATTGGQNTGELFF.

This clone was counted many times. CDR3 amino acids: CASSLGPTEAFF. DNA for the CDR3: TGTGCCAGCAGCTTAGGGCCCACTGAAGCTTTCTTT. The gene calls are TRBV7-8 and TRBJ1-1; D is uncertain. Germline CDR1 reads SGHVS; CDR2 reads FQNEAQ. V gave up 1 base and J gave up 4 bases, with 4 bases separating them. This CDR3 spans 12 amino acids.

The CDR3 here is CSGNSEGSGTDTQYF. In nucleotides, the CDR3 is TGCAGTGGGAATAGCGAGGGGTCCGGCACAGATACGCAGTATTTT. The chain links TRBV20-1 to TRBJ2-3; D possibly uses TRBD1 or TRBD2 (5 bases each). The germline V gene encodes CDR1 DFQATT and CDR2 SNEGSKA (reference sequence). The CDR3 contains 15 residues. V dropped 7 bases and J dropped 1 base, with 18 bases sitting between them.

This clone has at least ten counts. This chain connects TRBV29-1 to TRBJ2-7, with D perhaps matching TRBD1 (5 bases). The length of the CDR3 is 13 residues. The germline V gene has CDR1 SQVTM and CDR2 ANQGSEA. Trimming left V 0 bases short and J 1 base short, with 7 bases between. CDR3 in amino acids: CSVEEQESYEQYF. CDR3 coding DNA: TGCAGCGTTGAAGAACAGGAGTCCTACGAGCAGTACTTC.

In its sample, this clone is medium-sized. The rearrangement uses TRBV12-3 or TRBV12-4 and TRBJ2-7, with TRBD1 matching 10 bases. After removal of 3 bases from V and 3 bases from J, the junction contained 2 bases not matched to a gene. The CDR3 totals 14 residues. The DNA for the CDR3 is TGTGCCAGCAGTTTTAGGACAGGGGGCTACGAGCAGTACTTC. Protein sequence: CASSFRTGGYEQYF.

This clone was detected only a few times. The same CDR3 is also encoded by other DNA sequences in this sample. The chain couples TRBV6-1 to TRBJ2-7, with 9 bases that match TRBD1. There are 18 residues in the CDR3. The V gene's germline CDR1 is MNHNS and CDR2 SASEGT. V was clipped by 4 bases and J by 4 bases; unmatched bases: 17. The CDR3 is CASSATLVDRGQEYEQYF. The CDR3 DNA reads TGTGCCAGCAGTGCGACTCTAGTGGACAGGGGTCAAGAGTACGAGCAGTACTTC.

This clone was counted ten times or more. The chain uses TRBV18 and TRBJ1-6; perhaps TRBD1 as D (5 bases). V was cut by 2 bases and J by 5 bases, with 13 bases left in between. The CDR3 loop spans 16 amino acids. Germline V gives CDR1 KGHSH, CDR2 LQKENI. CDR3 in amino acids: CASSPTLGQNNSPLHF. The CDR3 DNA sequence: TGTGCCAGCTCACCAACCCTCGGACAAAATAATTCACCCCTCCACTTT.

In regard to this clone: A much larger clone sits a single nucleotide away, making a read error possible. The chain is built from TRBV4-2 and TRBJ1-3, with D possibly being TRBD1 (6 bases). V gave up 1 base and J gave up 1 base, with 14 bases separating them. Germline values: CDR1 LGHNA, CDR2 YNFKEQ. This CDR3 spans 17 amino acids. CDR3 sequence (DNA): TGTGCCAGCAGCCAAGGTGAGACAGGCACATCTGGAAACACCATATATTTT. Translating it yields CASSQGETGTSGNTIYF.

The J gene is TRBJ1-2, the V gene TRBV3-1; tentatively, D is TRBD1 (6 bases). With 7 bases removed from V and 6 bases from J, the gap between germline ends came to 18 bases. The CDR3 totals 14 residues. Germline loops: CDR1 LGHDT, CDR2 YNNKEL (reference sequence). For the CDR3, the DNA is TGTGCCAGCATCCCCGGACAGAATCTACATGGCTACACCTTC. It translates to CASIPGQNLHGYTF.

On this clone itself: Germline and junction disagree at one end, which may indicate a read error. CDR3 loop: CTSSAGRASEQFF. The CDR3 DNA is TGTACCAGCAGCGCGGGCAGGGCTAGTGAGCAGTTCTTC. The chain combines TRBV11-2 with TRBJ2-1; TRBD1 or TRBD2 may be the D gene (5 bases each). The CDR3 is 13 residues long. In germline, CDR1 is SGHAT, CDR2 FQNNGV. Variable domain in full (rest from reference TRBV11-2 and TRBJ2-1): EAGVAQSPRYKIIEKRQSVAFWCNPISGHATLYWYQQILGQGPKLLIQFQNNGVVDDSQLPKDRFSAERLKGVDSTLKIQPAKLEDSAVYLCTSSAGRASEQFFGPGTRLTVL.

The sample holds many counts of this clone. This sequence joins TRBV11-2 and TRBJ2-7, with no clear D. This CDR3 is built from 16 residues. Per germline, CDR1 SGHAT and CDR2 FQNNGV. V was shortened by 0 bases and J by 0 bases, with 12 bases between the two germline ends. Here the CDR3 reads CASSLDFAGASYEQYF. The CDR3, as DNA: TGTGCCAGCAGCTTAGATTTCGCCGGAGCCTCCTACGAGCAGTACTTC. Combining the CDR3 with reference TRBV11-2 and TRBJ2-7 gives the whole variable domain EAGVAQSPRYKIIEKRQSVAFWCNPISGHATLYWYQQILGQGPKLLIQFQNNGVVDDSQLPKDRFSAERLKGVDSTLKIQPAKLEDSAVYLCASSLDFAGASYEQYFGPGTRLTVT.

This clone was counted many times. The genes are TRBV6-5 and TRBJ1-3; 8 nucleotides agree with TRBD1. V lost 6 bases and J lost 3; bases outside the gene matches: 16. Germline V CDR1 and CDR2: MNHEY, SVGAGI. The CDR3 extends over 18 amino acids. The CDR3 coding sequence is TGTGCCAGCAGCACTTCCTTTTCAGCAGGGGGCAGTGGAAACACCATATATTTT. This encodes CASSTSFSAGGSGNTIYF.